The 5 T cell receptor beta chains presented below share a single source sample, sequenced in a study of blood T cell repertoires in COVID-19. Data came from immunoSEQ multiplex PCR; TCRdb stores just in-frame clones and leaves some out. The sample shows 170,000 or so clones, approximately 88% of them seen only once. The sequenced material came from peripheral blood. The receptors here all came from a woman aged 55-69 years with acute or convalescent COVID-19.

This chain connects TRBV5-4 to TRBJ2-3; tentatively, D is TRBD2 (6 bases). Deletions cut 0 bases from V and 0 bases from J, with 8 bases between. The germline CDR1 and CDR2 sequences are SGHNT and YYREEE (reference sequence). This CDR3 is built from 15 residues. The CDR3 DNA is TGTGCCAGCAGCTTGGAGCGGGTTAGCACAGATACGCAGTATTTT. This gives the protein CASSLERVSTDTQYF.

The genes are TRBV10-3 and TRBJ2-1; 10 nucleotides line up with TRBD2. The CDR3 extends over 17 amino acids. Trimming removed 3 bases from V and 0 bases from J; junction bases left unmatched: 5. Germline CDR1 reads ENHRY; CDR2 reads SYGVKD. The DNA for the CDR3 is TGTGCCATCAGTGATTCTAGCGGGGGAGTCTCCTACAATGAGCAGTTCTTC. This translates into CAISDSSGGVSYNEQFF.

This chain connects TRBV7-9 to TRBJ1-4; D is uncertain. The CDR3 runs to 13 residues. Per germline, CDR1 SEHNR and CDR2 FQNEAQ (reference sequence). Trimming removed 3 bases from V and 2 bases from J, with 4 bases in between. The CDR3 region is CASSFGTNEKLFF. CDR3 coding DNA: TGTGCCAGCAGCTTCGGTACTAATGAAAAACTGTTTTTT.

This chain connects TRBV5-4 to TRBJ1-1; 9 nucleotides line up with TRBD1. J was trimmed by 2 bases and V by 2 bases; bases with no gene match: 4. The CDR3 consists of 15 residues. Germline CDR1 reads SGHNT; CDR2 reads YYREEE (reference sequence). The CDR3 DNA sequence: TGTGCCAGCAGCTTATCGGGACAGGGTAACACTGAAGCTTTCTTT. Its translation: CASSLSGQGNTEAFF.

This clone was counted a few times. V and J are TRBV19 and TRBJ2-2; D perhaps matches TRBD1 (7 bases). V was pared by 4 bases and J by 7 bases, with 19 bases between. Germline-derived CDR1 and CDR2 are LNHDA and SQIVND (reference sequence). CDR3 size: 16 residues. The CDR3 sequence is CASSTGRGRGIGELFF. The CDR3 coding sequence is TGTGCCAGTAGTACTGGAAGGGGGCGCGGGATCGGGGAGCTGTTTTTT.